These T cell receptor beta chains were read from a single sample in a study of T cells after yellow fever vaccination. TCRdb ran MiXCR on the 5' RACE reads and lists one entry per CDR3 protein. The sample records roughly 63,000 distinct CDR3 sequences, 6.5% to 9% being singletons. The material was CD8+ T cells sorted from PBMCs, obtained 15 days after the yellow fever booster vaccination. These receptors all come from a man aged 25 to 40 who received the YFV17D yellow fever vaccine. The CDR3 runs from the conserved cysteine through the conserved F or W. D genes are given only for firm matches. Clone size appears in some rows only: once, few, many, or a class for an expanded clone.

clone_size	cdr3_length	v_call	j_call	d_call	cdr3_nt	cdr3_aa
many	17	TRBV14	TRBJ2-3	NA	TGTGCCAGCAGCCAAGACCCGGGACCTCCGCAAGGAGATACGCAGTATTTT	CASSQDPGPPQGDTQYF
many	13	TRBV27	TRBJ2-7	NA	TGTGCCAGCAGTTTGAGCAGCGACTACGAGCAGTACTTC	CASSLSSDYEQYF
many	15	TRBV19	TRBJ1-3	NA	TGTGCCAGTAATAACAGAACTCGCTCTGGAAACACCATATATTTT	CASNNRTRSGNTIYF
many	12	TRBV4-2	TRBJ2-1	NA	TGTGCCAGCAGCCAAGATCCGGATGAGCAGTTCTTC	CASSQDPDEQFF
many	12	TRBV7-9	TRBJ2-7	NA	TGTGCCAGCAGCACCGGACCGGGACTGGGGGTTTTC	CASSTGPGLGVF
many	13	TRBV5-1	TRBJ2-7	NA	TGCGCCAGCAGCCCGGTGGATTCCTACGAGCAGTACTTC	CASSPVDSYEQYF
many	14	TRBV2	TRBJ1-5	NA	TGTGCCAGCGGGGGGGGGTCGCGCAATCAGCCCCAGCATTTT	CASGGGSRNQPQHF
many	14	TRBV5-6	TRBJ2-1	TRBD2	TGTGCCAGCAGCGGCGGGAGAACCTACAATGAGCAGTTCTTC	CASSGGRTYNEQFF
many	15	TRBV7-9	TRBJ1-5	TRBD1	TGTGCCAGCAGCGACAAGCAGGGGGACAATCAGCCCCAGCATTTT	CASSDKQGDNQPQHF
many	16	TRBV28	TRBJ2-1	TRBD2	TGTGCCAGCAGCCCGGGGGCTGGCGGGAGGTACAATGAGCAGTTCTTC	CASSPGAGGRYNEQFF
many	15	TRBV12-3/TRBV12-4	TRBJ2-1	TRBD1	TGTGCCAGCACTTTTCGGACAGGGGGCCGGAATGAGCAGTTCTTC	CASTFRTGGRNEQFF
many	11	TRBV28	TRBJ2-7	NA	TGTGCCAGCAGTTTTCTACACGAGCAGTACTTC	CASSFLHEQYF
many	12	TRBV11-2	TRBJ2-7	NA	TGTGCCAGCAGCTCCGCTTCTGTGGAGCAGTACTTC	CASSSASVEQYF
many	16	TRBV7-2	TRBJ2-7	TRBD2	TGTGCCAGCAGCGCCCAGGGACTAGCGCATTCCTACGAGCAGTACTTC	CASSAQGLAHSYEQYF
many	14	TRBV12-3/TRBV12-4	TRBJ2-2	NA	TGTGCCAGCAGCCCGGGACTTGACACCGGGGAGCTGTTTTTT	CASSPGLDTGELFF
many	12	TRBV11-2	TRBJ2-7	NA	TGTGCCAGCAGCTTGACAGATTACGAGCAGTACTTC	CASSLTDYEQYF
NA	12	TRBV2	TRBJ2-7	TRBD1	TGTGCCAAGACAGGGACAAACTACGAGCAGTACTTC	CAKTGTNYEQYF
NA	15	TRBV4-3	TRBJ2-1	NA	TGCGCCAGCAGCCAAGATCCGGGCGGAAACAATGAGCAGTTCTTC	CASSQDPGGNNEQFF
NA	13	TRBV10-3	TRBJ2-7	NA	TGTGCCATCAGTGACCAGAATGACTACGAGCAGTACTTC	CAISDQNDYEQYF
many	16	TRBV7-2	TRBJ2-1	NA	TGTGCCAGCAGCTCATGGGGGGAGAAGGGGTCGGATGAGCAGTTCTTC	CASSSWGEKGSDEQFF
many	14	TRBV7-9	TRBJ2-1	TRBD2	TGTGCCAGCAGGGGGGGGGGATCCTACAATGAGCAGTTCTTC	CASRGGGSYNEQFF
many	15	TRBV20-1	TRBJ2-3	NA	TGCAGTGCGGGAGCTAGCACCCCTAGCACAGATACGCAGTATTTT	CSAGASTPSTDTQYF
many	15	TRBV20-1	TRBJ2-1	TRBD2	TGCAGTGCTAAGGGACTAGCGGCTTCCTACAATGAGCAGTTCTTC	CSAKGLAASYNEQFF
many	14	TRBV3-1	TRBJ2-5	NA	TGTGCCAGCAGCCAAGAGGGGGCGTTGGAGACCCAGTACTTC	CASSQEGALETQYF
many	17	TRBV15	TRBJ2-1	TRBD2	TGTGCCACCAGCAGAGGGGTGCTAGCGGGGGACTACAATGAGCAGTTCTTC	CATSRGVLAGDYNEQFF
many	13	TRBV20-1	TRBJ2-7	NA	TGCAGTGCTAGGGGCAGCGAATCCTACGAGCAGTACTTC	CSARGSESYEQYF
many	13	TRBV4-3	TRBJ2-7	NA	TGCGCCAGCAGCCAAGATAGGGATTACGAGCAGTACTTC	CASSQDRDYEQYF
NA	16	TRBV7-8	TRBJ2-7	NA	TGTGCCAGCAGCTTATCGGGCAGGGGCTCTCTTCGCGAGCAGTACTTC	CASSLSGRGSLREQYF
many	12	TRBV5-1	TRBJ2-5	NA	TGCGCCAGCCGGACAGACCAAGAGACCCAGTACTTC	CASRTDQETQYF
many	15	TRBV19	TRBJ2-7	TRBD2	TGTGCCAGTAGTATCGGGCTAGCGGGAGATTACGAGCAGTACTTC	CASSIGLAGDYEQYF
many	18	TRBV11-1	TRBJ2-2	TRBD2	TGTGCCAGCAGCTTAGGACTAGCGGGAGGGCCACTCCTCGGGGAGCTGTTTTTT	CASSLGLAGGPLLGELFF
NA	15	TRBV5-4	TRBJ1-2	TRBD1	TGTGCCAGCAGCTTGGCCTTAGACAGGGCGGCTGGCTACACCTTC	CASSLALDRAAGYTF
NA	19	TRBV9	TRBJ2-6	TRBD2	TGTGCCAGCAGCGGCCGGACTAGCGGACCTCTATCTGGGGCCAACGTCCTGACTTTC	CASSGRTSGPLSGANVLTF
NA	13	TRBV25-1	TRBJ2-5	TRBD2	TGTGCCAGCAACCGGGGGGTCCAAGAGACCCAGTACTTC	CASNRGVQETQYF
many	14	TRBV5-1	TRBJ2-5	TRBD2	TGCGCCAGCAGCTTCTCGGGACTAGAAGAGACCCAGTACTTC	CASSFSGLEETQYF
many	15	TRBV5-4	TRBJ2-7	TRBD2	TGTGCCAGCAGCACGGGACTAGTCTTCCCCTACGAGCAGTACTTC	CASSTGLVFPYEQYF
many	15	TRBV15	TRBJ2-3	NA	TGTGCCACCAGCAATCGCCGGGAAGGCACAGATACGCAGTATTTT	CATSNRREGTDTQYF
many	14	TRBV5-5	TRBJ2-7	TRBD1	TGTGCCAGCAGCTCGACAGGGGGCGAATACGAGCAGTACTTC	CASSSTGGEYEQYF
NA	14	TRBV7-9	TRBJ1-2	NA	TGTGCCAGCAGCTCCACACTAACGGACTATGGCTACACCTTC	CASSSTLTDYGYTF
NA	16	TRBV7-8	TRBJ2-3	NA	TGTGCCAGCAGCTTAAACCCTAGCGTTAGCACAGATACGCAGTATTTT	CASSLNPSVSTDTQYF
many	15	TRBV3-1	TRBJ1-4	NA	TGTGCCAGCAGCCAAGAGACCCGGGCACGAGAAAAACTGTTTTTT	CASSQETRAREKLFF
many	16	TRBV7-6	TRBJ2-1	TRBD1	TGTGCCAGCAGCGATTATACAGGGGGCGAGCGCAATGAGCAGTTCTTC	CASSDYTGGERNEQFF
few	13	TRBV20-1	TRBJ2-7	TRBD1	TGCAGGGGACAGGGTAAAGGGTCCTACGAGCAGTACTTC	CRGQGKGSYEQYF
many	12	TRBV7-9	TRBJ2-7	NA	TGTGCCAGCAGCTTCTTGTCATACGAGCAGTACTTC	CASSFLSYEQYF
many	8	TRBV29-1	TRBJ2-1	NA	TGCAGCGTTGCCCTATCGATCTTC	CSVALSIF
many	14	TRBV20-1	TRBJ1-2	TRBD1	TGCAGTGCTAGCTCCGGGACAGGGCACTATGGCTACACCTTC	CSASSGTGHYGYTF
medium-sized	12	TRBV20-1	TRBJ2-7	NA	TGCAGTGCTAGAGGGGAAACCTACGAGCAGTACTTC	CSARGETYEQYF
many	15	TRBV7-8	TRBJ2-5	TRBD1	TGTGCCAGCAGCTTGGGGGACAGCAACCAAGAGACCCAGTACTTC	CASSLGDSNQETQYF
many	16	TRBV10-2	TRBJ2-3	NA	TGCGCCAGCAGTGAGTCCCTAGCAGCTAGCACAGATACGCAGTATTTT	CASSESLAASTDTQYF
few	15	TRBV10-3	TRBJ2-7	NA	TGTGCCATCAGTGGGGGAACCGGGACAAACTACGAGCAGTACTTC	CAISGGTGTNYEQYF
many	15	TRBV20-1	TRBJ2-1	NA	TGCAGTGCTAGAGATCCTAACTCCTACCCCGATGAGCAGTTCTTC	CSARDPNSYPDEQFF
many	15	TRBV7-6	TRBJ2-2	TRBD2	TGTGCCAGCAGCTCTAGCGGGAGCGGGACCGGGGAGCTGTTTTTT	CASSSSGSGTGELFF
many	15	TRBV7-8	TRBJ2-1	TRBD1	TGTGCCAGCAGTGAAACAGGGGACCCCTACAATGAGCAGTTCTTC	CASSETGDPYNEQFF
many	14	TRBV4-3	TRBJ1-2	TRBD1	TGCGCCAGCAGCCAGAGAGGGACAGGGGCTGGCTACACCTTC	CASSQRGTGAGYTF
NA	16	TRBV5-1	TRBJ1-1	TRBD1	TGCGCCAGCAGCCCCGAAGGACAGGGGGCGAACACTGAAGCTTTCTTT	CASSPEGQGANTEAFF
many	14	TRBV6-5	TRBJ1-1	NA	TGTGCCAGCAGCCTTGTGGAGGGGAACACTGAAGCTTTCTTT	CASSLVEGNTEAFF
many	14	TRBV7-2	TRBJ1-1	NA	TGTGCCAGCAGCTTAGCGCTTGGGGGTACTGAAGCTTTCTTT	CASSLALGGTEAFF
many	13	TRBV10-3	TRBJ2-7	TRBD1	TGTGCCATCAGAGAGGACAGGGCCTACGAGCAGTACTTC	CAIREDRAYEQYF
NA	13	TRBV5-6	TRBJ2-7	NA	TGTGCCAGCAGCCCCTCCCCGACAAACGAGCAGTACTTC	CASSPSPTNEQYF
NA	16	TRBV7-2	TRBJ2-3	NA	TGTGCCAGCAGCTTAGTGAGCGGAACTAGCACAGATACGCAGTATTTT	CASSLVSGTSTDTQYF